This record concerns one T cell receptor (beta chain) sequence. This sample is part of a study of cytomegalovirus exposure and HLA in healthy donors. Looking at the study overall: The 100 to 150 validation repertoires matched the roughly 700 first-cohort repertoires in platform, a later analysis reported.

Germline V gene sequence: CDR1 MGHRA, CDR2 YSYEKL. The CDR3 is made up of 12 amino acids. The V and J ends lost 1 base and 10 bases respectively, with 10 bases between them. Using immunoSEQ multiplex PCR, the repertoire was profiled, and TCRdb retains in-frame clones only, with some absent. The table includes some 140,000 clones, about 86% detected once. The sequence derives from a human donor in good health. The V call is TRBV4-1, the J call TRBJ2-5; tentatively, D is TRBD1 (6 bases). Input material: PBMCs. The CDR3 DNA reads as TGCGCCAGCAGCCAAGGACAGGAGTTCCAGTACTTC. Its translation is CASSQGQEFQYF.